This TCR beta chain derives from a study of control samples from healthy donors and cancer patients. Sequenced by immunoSEQ multiplex PCR; TCRdb stores in-frame clones only, minus some. The table shows more than 85,000 clones, with 90% to 95% occurring only once. The CDR3 is 13 amino acids. The V end lost 6 bases, the J end lost 2 bases, and 9 bases lay between the germline ends. CDR1 and CDR2 (germline): SNHLY, FYNNEI. The chain carries TRBV2 and TRBJ2-3; D gene ambiguous. Sequencing was done on a sample of blood. The origin of this receptor is a woman between 18 and 29 years old in good health. CDR3 region: CASRRILTDTQYF. As DNA, the CDR3 is TGTGCCAGCAGGAGGATCCTCACAGATACGCAGTATTTT.